Listed below are T cell receptor beta chains from one sample, sequenced in a study of blood T cell repertoires in COVID-19. Produced via immunoSEQ multiplex PCR; TCRdb's table is partial and in-frame only. There are tens of thousands of clones in the sample; more than 70% occur only once, and under 2.5% lies in the top ten. Sequenced material: peripheral blood. The receptors derive from a human donor in a cohort sampled during active COVID-19. CDR3s include the opening cysteine and the closing phenylalanine or tryptophan. D genes are given only for firm matches. Size is stated for part of the rows, as once, few or many counts, or as a class when the clone is expanded.

clone_size	j_call	v_call	d_call	cdr3_aa	cdr3_nt
NA	TRBJ2-2	TRBV18	TRBD1	CASSPIGTDGGELFF	TGTGCCAGCTCACCAATAGGGACAGACGGCGGGGAGCTGTTTTTT
NA	TRBJ2-3	TRBV7-3	NA	CASSLTGAGSFTQYF	TGTGCCAGCAGCTTAACAGGCGCAGGGTCGTTTACGCAGTATTTT
NA	TRBJ1-1	TRBV27	NA	CASSQGLNTEAFF	TGTGCCAGCAGCCAGGGCTTGAACACTGAAGCTTTCTTT
NA	TRBJ2-5	TRBV2	NA	CASRAQETQYF	TGTGCCAGCAGGGCCCAAGAGACCCAGTACTTC
NA	TRBJ2-5	TRBV9	TRBD1	CASSVAQGAQETQYF	TGTGCCAGCAGCGTAGCTCAGGGGGCCCAAGAGACCCAGTACTTC
NA	TRBJ2-7	TRBV4-2	TRBD2	CASSQVGGGRMKEQYF	TGTGCCAGCAGCCAAGTTGGGGGCGGGAGGATGAAAGAGCAGTACTTC
NA	TRBJ2-7	TRBV3-1/TRBV3-2	NA	CASNSQGGPGYEQYF	TGTGCCAGCAACTCGCAAGGGGGTCCGGGATACGAGCAGTACTTC
NA	TRBJ2-7	TRBV7-2	NA	CASSATFSYEQYF	TGTGCCAGCAGCGCCACTTTTTCCTACGAGCAGTACTTC
NA	TRBJ2-1	TRBV13	TRBD2	CASSLGLAGVNPPYNEQFF	TGTGCCAGCAGCTTAGGCCTAGCGGGGGTCAACCCACCCTACAATGAGCAGTTCTTC
NA	TRBJ2-7	TRBV15	TRBD2	CATSRSGGPSYEQYF	TGTGCCACCAGCCGTAGCGGGGGACCCTCTTACGAGCAGTACTTC
NA	TRBJ2-3	TRBV6-6	TRBD1	CASSRDSGTDTQYF	TGTGCCAGCAGTAGGGACAGCGGCACAGATACGCAGTATTTT
NA	TRBJ1-2	TRBV24-1	TRBD1	CATSDRQGLTPFRGYTF	TGTGCCACCAGTGACAGACAGGGCTTAACTCCCTTTAGAGGCTACACCTTC
once	TRBJ2-2	TRBV10-3	TRBD1	CAISRQGASNTGELFF	TGTGCCATCAGCCGACAGGGGGCTTCGAACACCGGGGAGCTGTTTTTT
NA	TRBJ2-1	TRBV28	NA	CASSLSLTLASDHNEQFF	TGTGCCAGCAGTTTATCTCTCACGCTAGCTTCTGATCACAATGAGCAGTTCTTC
NA	TRBJ2-3	TRBV11-3	TRBD1	CASSLDGQGGTDTQYF	TGTGCCAGCAGCTTAGATGGACAGGGAGGCACAGATACGCAGTATTTT
NA	TRBJ1-2	TRBV4-3	TRBD1	CASSQTMTGVSNYGYTF	TGCGCCAGCAGCCAAACAATGACAGGGGTTTCGAACTATGGCTACACCTTC
NA	TRBJ2-1	TRBV11-2	NA	CASSFRRDLYDEQFF	TGTGCCAGCAGCTTCCGCCGGGATCTCTACGATGAGCAGTTCTTC
once	TRBJ1-3	TRBV5-5	NA	CASSLVYSSGNTIYF	TGTGCCAGCAGCTTGGTATATAGCTCTGGAAACACCATATATTTT
NA	TRBJ2-1	TRBV4-3	NA	CASSQGPGGYNEQFF	TGCGCCAGCAGCCAAGGACCCGGAGGGTACAATGAGCAGTTCTTC
NA	TRBJ2-1	TRBV9	TRBD2	CASSVASGDEQFF	TGTGCCAGCAGCGTAGCTAGCGGGGATGAGCAGTTCTTC
once	TRBJ2-7	TRBV19	TRBD1	CASSLQGASAIPYEQYF	TGTGCCAGTAGTCTCCAGGGGGCCAGCGCGATTCCCTACGAGCAGTACTTC
NA	TRBJ2-5	TRBV27	TRBD1	CASSPRPQGIGETQYF	TGTGCCAGCAGTCCTAGACCACAGGGGATAGGGGAGACCCAGTACTTC
NA	TRBJ2-7	TRBV7-6	NA	CASSLLTSSYEQYF	TGTGCCAGCAGCCTTCTCACAAGCTCCTACGAGCAGTACTTC
NA	TRBJ1-2	TRBV9	NA	CASSVASATTDYGYTF	TGTGCCAGCAGCGTAGCTTCGGCGACTACCGACTATGGCTACACCTTC
NA	TRBJ2-7	TRBV5-6	TRBD1	CASSPLPTGGSYEQYF	TGTGCCAGCAGCCCTTTGCCGACAGGGGGTTCCTACGAGCAGTACTTC
NA	TRBJ2-3	TRBV5-4	TRBD1	CASSLRSTGITDTQYF	TGTGCCAGCAGCTTAAGATCGACAGGGATAACAGATACGCAGTATTTT
NA	TRBJ2-7	TRBV6-2/TRBV6-3	NA	CASSDSQAEQYF	TGTGCCAGCAGTGATTCACAGGCCGAGCAGTACTTC
NA	TRBJ2-5	TRBV6-1	TRBD2	CASSELAGGQETQYF	TGTGCCAGCAGTGAATTAGCGGGGGGCCAAGAGACCCAGTACTTC
NA	TRBJ2-6	TRBV29-1	NA	CSVERQYSGVNVLTF	TGCAGCGTTGAGCGACAGTACTCTGGGGTCAACGTCCTGACTTTC
once	TRBJ2-3	TRBV6-2/TRBV6-3	TRBD2	CASSPRSAGVTDTQYF	TGTGCCAGCAGCCCCCGGTCAGCGGGAGTGACAGATACGCAGTATTTT
NA	TRBJ2-5	TRBV28	NA	CASRKETVEQETQYF	TGTGCCAGCAGGAAAGAGACAGTCGAACAAGAGACCCAGTACTTC
NA	TRBJ1-2	TRBV29-1	NA	CSVGSGGYTF	TGCAGCGTTGGGAGTGGTGGCTACACCTTC
NA	TRBJ2-3	TRBV4-1	NA	CASSQGPLGLRF	TGCGCCAGCAGCCAAGGACCCCTTGGGCTTCGGTTC
NA	TRBJ2-2	TRBV10-3	TRBD1	CAISGTAYFGELFF	TGTGCCATCAGCGGGACAGCCTATTTCGGGGAGCTGTTTTTT
NA	TRBJ1-1	TRBV11-3	NA	CASSLEWASNTEAFF	TGTGCCAGCAGCTTAGAGTGGGCGTCTAACACTGAAGCTTTCTTT
once	TRBJ2-2	TRBV9	NA	CASSVAVNTGELFF	TGTGCCAGCAGCGTAGCGGTTAACACCGGGGAGCTGTTTTTT
NA	TRBJ2-7	TRBV28	TRBD2	CASSLGTSSYEQYF	TGTGCCAGCAGCCTTGGGACTAGCAGCTACGAGCAGTACTTC
NA	TRBJ2-7	TRBV7-9	NA	CASSRTGDPPPQYF	TGTGCCAGCAGCCGAACGGGGGATCCGCCGCCGCAGTACTTC
NA	TRBJ2-1	TRBV7-3	NA	CASSLAGANNEQFF	TGTGCCAGCAGCTTAGCGGGGGCGAACAATGAGCAGTTCTTC
NA	TRBJ2-3	TRBV4-1	TRBD2	CASSQDWGLAADTQYF	TGCGCCAGCAGCCAAGATTGGGGACTAGCGGCAGATACGCAGTATTTT
NA	TRBJ1-2	TRBV19	NA	CASNLGQLYGYTF	TGTGCCAGTAACCTAGGACAGCTCTATGGCTACACCTTC
NA	TRBJ2-7	TRBV7-2	NA	CASSFGRTTYEQYF	TGTGCCAGCAGCTTCGGGCGGACAACCTACGAGCAGTACTTC
NA	TRBJ2-5	TRBV7-9	NA	CASSLKQGPIQETQYF	TGTGCCAGCAGCTTAAAACAGGGACCGATCCAAGAGACCCAGTACTTC
few	TRBJ1-4	TRBV5-1	TRBD1	CASSIDRVSGEKLFF	TGCGCCAGCAGCATCGACAGGGTATCTGGTGAAAAACTGTTTTTT
NA	TRBJ2-2	TRBV28	TRBD2	CASSLWKLAGGPGELFF	TGTGCCAGCAGTTTATGGAAATTAGCGGGAGGGCCCGGGGAGCTGTTTTTT
NA	TRBJ1-2	TRBV6-6	TRBD1	CASSSRQGNYGYTF	TGTGCCAGCAGTTCCCGACAGGGGAACTATGGCTACACCTTC
NA	TRBJ2-1	TRBV7-6	NA	CASSHLGRGTNNEQFF	TGTGCCAGCAGCCACCTAGGGCGGGGGACAAACAATGAGCAGTTCTTC
NA	TRBJ1-2	TRBV28	TRBD1	CASRQTGGYSYGYTF	TGTGCCAGCAGGCAAACAGGGGGCTATAGCTATGGCTACACCTTC
NA	TRBJ1-1	TRBV5-4	NA	CASSLGQMNTEAFF	TGTGCCAGCAGCTTGGGACAGATGAACACTGAAGCTTTCTTT